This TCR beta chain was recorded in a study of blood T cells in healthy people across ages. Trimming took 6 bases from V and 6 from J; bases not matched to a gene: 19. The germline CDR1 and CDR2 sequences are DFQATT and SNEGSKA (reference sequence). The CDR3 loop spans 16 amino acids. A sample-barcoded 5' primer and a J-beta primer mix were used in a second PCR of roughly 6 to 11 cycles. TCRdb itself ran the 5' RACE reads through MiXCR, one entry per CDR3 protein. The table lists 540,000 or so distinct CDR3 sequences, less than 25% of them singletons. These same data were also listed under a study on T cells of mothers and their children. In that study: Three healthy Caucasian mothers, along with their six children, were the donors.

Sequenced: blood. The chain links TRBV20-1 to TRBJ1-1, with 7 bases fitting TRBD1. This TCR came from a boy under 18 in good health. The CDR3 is CSAQQAPRRTGSEAFF. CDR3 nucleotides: TGCAGTGCCCAACAAGCCCCTCGCCGGACAGGATCTGAAGCTTTCTTT.